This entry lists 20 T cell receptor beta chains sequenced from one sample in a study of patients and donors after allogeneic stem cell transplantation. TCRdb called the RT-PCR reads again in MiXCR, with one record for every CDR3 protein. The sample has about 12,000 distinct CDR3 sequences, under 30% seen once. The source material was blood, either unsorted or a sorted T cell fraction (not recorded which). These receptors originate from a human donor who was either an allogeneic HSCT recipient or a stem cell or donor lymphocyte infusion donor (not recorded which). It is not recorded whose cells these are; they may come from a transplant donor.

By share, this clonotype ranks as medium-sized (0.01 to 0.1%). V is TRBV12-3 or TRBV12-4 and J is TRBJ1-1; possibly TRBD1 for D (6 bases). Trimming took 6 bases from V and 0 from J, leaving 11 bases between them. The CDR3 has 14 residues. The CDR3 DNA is TGTGCCAGCAGGCCTGGACAGATGAACACTGAAGCTTTCTTT. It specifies CASRPGQMNTEAFF.

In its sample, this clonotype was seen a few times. CDR3 in amino acids: CASTPAGPYEQYF. CDR3 nucleotides: TGTGCCAGCACCCCGGCGGGGCCCTACGAGCAGTACTTC. This rearrangement joins TRBV27 to TRBJ2-7; tentative D call: TRBD2 (6 bases). The ends were cut back, 7 bases at V and 2 bases at J, with 12 bases in the middle. The CDR3 covers 13 residues. The germline V gene encodes CDR1 MNHEY and CDR2 SMNVEV (reference sequence).

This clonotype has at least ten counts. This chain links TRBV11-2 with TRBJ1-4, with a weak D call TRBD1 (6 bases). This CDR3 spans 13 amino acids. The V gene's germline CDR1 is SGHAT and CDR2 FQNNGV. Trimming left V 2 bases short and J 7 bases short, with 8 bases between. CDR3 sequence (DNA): TGTGCCAGCAGCTTAACAGGGCGTGAAAAACTGTTTTTT. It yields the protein CASSLTGREKLFF.

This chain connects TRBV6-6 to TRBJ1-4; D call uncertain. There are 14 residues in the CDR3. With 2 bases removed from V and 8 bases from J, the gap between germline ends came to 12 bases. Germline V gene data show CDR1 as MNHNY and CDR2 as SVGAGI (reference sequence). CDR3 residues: CASSYAREGEKLFF. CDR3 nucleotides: TGTGCCAGCAGTTACGCTAGGGAGGGCGAAAAACTGTTTTTT.

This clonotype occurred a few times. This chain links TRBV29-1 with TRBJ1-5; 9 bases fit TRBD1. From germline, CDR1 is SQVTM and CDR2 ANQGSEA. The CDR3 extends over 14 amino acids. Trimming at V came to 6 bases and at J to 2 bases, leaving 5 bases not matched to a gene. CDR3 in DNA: TGCAGCGTCGGACAGGGGACGGGCAATCAGCCCCAGCATTTT. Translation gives CSVGQGTGNQPQHF.

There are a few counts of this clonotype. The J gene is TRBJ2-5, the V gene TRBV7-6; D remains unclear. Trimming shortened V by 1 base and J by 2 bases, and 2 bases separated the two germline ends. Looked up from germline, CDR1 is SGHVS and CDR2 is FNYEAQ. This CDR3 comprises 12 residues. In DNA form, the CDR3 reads TGTGCCAGCAGCTTAGGGCAAGAGACCCAGTACTTC. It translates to CASSLGQETQYF.

The CDR3 sequence: CASSPAGANYGYTF. CDR3 sequence (DNA): TGTGCCAGCAGCCCCGCCGGGGCCAACTATGGCTACACCTTC. V gene TRBV7-2 combines with J gene TRBJ1-2, with TRBD1 as a possible D gene (5 bases). Per germline, CDR1 SGHTA and CDR2 FQGNSA. The CDR3 loop spans 14 amino acids. Trimming shortened V by 5 bases and J by 2 bases, and 12 bases separated the two germline ends.

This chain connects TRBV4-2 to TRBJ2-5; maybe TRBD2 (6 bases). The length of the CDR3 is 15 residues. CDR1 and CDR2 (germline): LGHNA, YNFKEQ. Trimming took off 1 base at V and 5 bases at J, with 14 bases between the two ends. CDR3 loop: CASSQAGAGGETQYF. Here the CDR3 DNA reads TGTGCCAGCAGCCAAGCGGGAGCGGGCGGTGAGACCCAGTACTTC.

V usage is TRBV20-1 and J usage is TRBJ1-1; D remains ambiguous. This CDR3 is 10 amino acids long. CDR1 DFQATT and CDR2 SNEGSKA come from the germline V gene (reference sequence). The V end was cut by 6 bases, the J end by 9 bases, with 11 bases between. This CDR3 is CSANRPQAFF. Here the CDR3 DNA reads TGCAGTGCGAACCGGCCCCAAGCTTTCTTT.

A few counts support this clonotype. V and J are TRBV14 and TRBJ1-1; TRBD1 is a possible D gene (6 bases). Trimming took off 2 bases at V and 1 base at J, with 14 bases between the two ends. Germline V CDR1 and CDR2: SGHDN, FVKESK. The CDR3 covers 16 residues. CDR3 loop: CASSQSGRGWNTEAFF. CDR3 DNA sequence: TGTGCCAGCAGCCAATCGGGCAGGGGATGGAACACTGAAGCTTTCTTT. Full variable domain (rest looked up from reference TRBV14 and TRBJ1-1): EAGVTQFPSHSVIEKGQTVTLRCDPISGHDNLYWYRRVMGKEIKFLLHFVKESKQDESGMPNNRFLAERTGGTYSTLKVQPAELEDSGVYFCASSQSGRGWNTEAFFGQGTRLTVV.

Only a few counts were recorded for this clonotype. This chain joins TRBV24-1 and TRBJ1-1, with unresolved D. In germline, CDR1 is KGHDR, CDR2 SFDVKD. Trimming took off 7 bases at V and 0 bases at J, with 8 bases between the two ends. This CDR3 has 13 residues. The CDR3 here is CATRPTVNTEAFF. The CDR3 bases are TGTGCCACCAGGCCCACAGTGAACACTGAAGCTTTCTTT.

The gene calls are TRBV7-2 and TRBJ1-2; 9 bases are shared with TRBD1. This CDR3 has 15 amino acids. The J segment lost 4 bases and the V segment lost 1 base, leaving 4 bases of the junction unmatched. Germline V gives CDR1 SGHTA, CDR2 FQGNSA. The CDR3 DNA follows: TGTGCCAGCAGCTTAGTCACAGGGGGCGGCTATGGCTACACCTTC. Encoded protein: CASSLVTGGGYGYTF.

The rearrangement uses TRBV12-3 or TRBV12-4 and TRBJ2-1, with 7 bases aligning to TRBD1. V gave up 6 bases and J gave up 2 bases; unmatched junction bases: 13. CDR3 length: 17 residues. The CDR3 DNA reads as TGTGCCAGCAGGTTAAGGCCCCCCGGGACAGCCTACAATGAGCAGTTCTTC. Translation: CASRLRPPGTAYNEQFF.

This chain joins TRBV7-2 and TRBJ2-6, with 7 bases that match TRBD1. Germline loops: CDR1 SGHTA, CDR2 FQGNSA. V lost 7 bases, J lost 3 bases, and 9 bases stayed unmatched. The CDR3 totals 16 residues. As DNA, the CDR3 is TGTGCCAGCAACCTCTTAGACAGGGTTGGGGCCAACGTCCTGACTTTC. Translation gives CASNLLDRVGANVLTF.

CDR3 sequence: CASSLDGEQYF. In nucleotides, the CDR3 is TGTGCCAGCAGCTTAGACGGCGAGCAGTACTTC. The rearrangement uses TRBV11-2 and TRBJ2-7; D is uncertain. This CDR3 contains 11 residues. Germline V CDR1 and CDR2: SGHAT, FQNNGV. V was clipped by 0 bases and J by 6 bases, with 3 bases between them.

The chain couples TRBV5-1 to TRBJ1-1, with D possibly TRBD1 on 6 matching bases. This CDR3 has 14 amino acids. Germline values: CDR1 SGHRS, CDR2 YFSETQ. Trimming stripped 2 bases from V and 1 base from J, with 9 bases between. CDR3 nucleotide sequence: TGCGCCAGCAGCTTCAGGGGCCCGAACACTGAAGCTTTCTTT. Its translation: CASSFRGPNTEAFF.

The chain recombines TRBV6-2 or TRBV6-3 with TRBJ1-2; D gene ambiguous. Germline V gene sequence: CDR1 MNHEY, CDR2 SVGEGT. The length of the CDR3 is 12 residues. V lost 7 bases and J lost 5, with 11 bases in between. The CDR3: CASTDTRYGYTF. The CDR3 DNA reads TGTGCCAGCACTGACACCCGTTATGGCTACACCTTC.

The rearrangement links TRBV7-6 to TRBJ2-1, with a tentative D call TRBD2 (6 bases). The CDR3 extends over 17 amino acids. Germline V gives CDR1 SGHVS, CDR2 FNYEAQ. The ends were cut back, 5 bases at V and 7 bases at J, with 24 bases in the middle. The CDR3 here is CASSPRLSGGARNEQFF. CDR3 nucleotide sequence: TGTGCCAGCAGCCCTCGTTTGAGCGGAGGGGCTCGGAATGAGCAGTTCTTC.

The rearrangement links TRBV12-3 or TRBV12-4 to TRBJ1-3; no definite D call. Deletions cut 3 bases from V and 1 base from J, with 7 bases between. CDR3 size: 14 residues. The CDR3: CASSLVGSGNTIYF. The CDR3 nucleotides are TGTGCCAGCAGTTTGGTGGGTTCTGGAAACACCATATATTTT.

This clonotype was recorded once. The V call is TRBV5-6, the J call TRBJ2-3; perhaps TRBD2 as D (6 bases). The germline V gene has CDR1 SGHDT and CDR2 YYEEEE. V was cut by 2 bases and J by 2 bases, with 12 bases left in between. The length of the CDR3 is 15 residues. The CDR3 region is CASSFPGTSTDTQYF. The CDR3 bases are TGTGCCAGCAGCTTTCCGGGGACTTCCACAGATACGCAGTATTTT.